The sequence of this TCR beta chain was determined in a study of T-cell reconstitution after alpha-beta-depleted transplantation in children. Trimming shortened V by 3 bases and J by 0 bases, and 5 bases separated the two germline ends. Germline V gives CDR1 KGHSH, CDR2 LQKENI. CDR3 size: 13 residues. This clonotype occurred many times. Preparation of the TCRbeta library was carried out with unique molecular identifiers. TCRdb re-derived calls from the PCR reads in MiXCR, one entry per CDR3 protein. This sample carries about 610,000 distinct CDR3 sequences, more than 9% of them seen once, and the ten largest clones take less than 5%.

The chain links TRBV18 to TRBJ1-1, with a tentative D call TRBD1 (5 bases). The sequence was obtained from a human donor who donated a stem cell graft to a child with acute myeloid leukemia. The material sequenced was PBMCs from the stem cell graft donor, taken from the stem cell graft. This CDR3 is CASSPGLNTEAFF. Here the CDR3 DNA reads TGTGCCAGCTCACCGGGACTGAACACTGAAGCTTTCTTT.